The T cell receptor beta chain under discussion was sequenced for a study of beta chain features in type 1 diabetes. The sample holds a few counts of this clone. This CDR3 contains 17 residues. V lost 0 bases and J lost 3; bases outside the gene matches: 8. Germline lookup yields CDR1 SGHTA and CDR2 FQGNSA. The study reverse transcribed the entire isolated RNA, so it sequenced expressed TCRB transcripts. Measured with immunoSEQ multiplex PCR; TCRdb has only the in-frame clones, and not every one. The sample consists of about 180,000 clones, about 13% of them appearing once. CD4+ naive, central memory, regulatory and stem cell-like memory cells were sorted via CD45RO/CCR7/CD25/CD127/CD95/CD27.

The sequenced sample was central memory CD4+ T cells from blood. The rearrangement links TRBV7-2 to TRBJ2-7; 10 bases match TRBD1. The clonotype comes from a woman aged 18-29 years in good health. The CDR3 DNA follows: TGTGCCAGCAGCTTAGCGTTTGGGACAGGGGTCGGCTACGAGCAGTACTTC. It is translated as CASSLAFGTGVGYEQYF.